This is a list of T cell receptor beta chains from one sample in a study of T cells in Graves' hyperthyroidism and ophthalmopathy. MiXCR, run by TCRdb on the multiplex PCR reads, gives a single entry per CDR3 protein. The sample has roughly 600,000 distinct CDR3 sequences; roughly 15% are singletons. Sample: blood. These receptor sequences come from a woman aged 45 to 65 with Graves' ophthalmopathy. The CDR3 runs from the conserved cysteine through the conserved F or W. The order of the fields is J gene, D gene, V gene, clone size, CDR3 protein, CDR3 DNA. A D gene is named only where the DNA matches it firmly. The size of a clone is reported for some rows only, either as once, few or many, or as a class for expanded clones.

TRBJ2-1 TRBD2 TRBV28 many CASSSRGLAGGDEQFF TGTGCCAGCAGTTCCCGAGGACTAGCGGGGGGAGATGAGCAGTTCTTC
TRBJ2-5 TRBD1 TRBV5-1 few CASSLANYPTGGETQYF TGCGCCAGCAGCTTGGCCAATTACCCGACAGGGGGAGAGACCCAGTACTTC
TRBJ2-5 TRBD2 TRBV28 many CASSLGGGILTQYF TGTGCCAGCAGTCTCGGGGGGGGGATTTTGACCCAGTACTTC
TRBJ2-7 NA TRBV25-1 NA CTSRQGVSYEQYF TGTACCAGCAGGCAGGGCGTCTCCTACGAGCAGTACTTC
TRBJ1-4 TRBD1 TRBV5-1 NA CASSTNQGVGEKLFF TGCGCCAGCAGCACAAATCAGGGGGTTGGTGAAAAACTGTTTTTT
TRBJ2-7 NA TRBV9 many CASSVQGVPDEQYF TGTGCCAGCAGCGTACAGGGAGTTCCGGACGAGCAGTACTTC
TRBJ2-5 TRBD1 TRBV27 NA CASSVGDRGSRETQYF TGTGCCAGCAGTGTAGGGGACAGAGGGTCCCGGGAGACCCAGTACTTC
TRBJ2-5 NA TRBV12-3/TRBV12-4 many CASKLWGNQETQYF TGTGCCAGCAAACTCTGGGGTAACCAAGAGACCCAGTACTTC
TRBJ2-5 NA TRBV12-3/TRBV12-4 many CASSFTPETQYF TGTGCCAGCAGTTTTACTCCGGAGACCCAGTACTTC
TRBJ2-3 TRBD2 TRBV2 many CASSEVGTSATDTQYF TGTGCCAGCAGTGAAGTAGGGACTAGCGCCACAGATACGCAGTATTTT
TRBJ2-3 TRBD2 TRBV5-1 many CASRLTSAGGSDTQYF TGCGCCAGCAGATTGACCTCGGCGGGAGGTTCAGATACGCAGTATTTT
TRBJ1-5 NA TRBV28 many CAIKGSRPIGQPQHF TGTGCCATCAAGGGGTCACGCCCGATCGGGCAGCCCCAGCATTTT
TRBJ2-7 TRBD2 TRBV27 few CASSAQSSGTWYEQYF TGTGCCAGCAGTGCCCAGTCTAGCGGGACATGGTACGAGCAGTACTTC
TRBJ2-1 NA TRBV12-3/TRBV12-4 many CASSLAVAYNEQFF TGTGCCAGCAGTTTGGCGGTAGCGTACAATGAGCAGTTCTTC
TRBJ2-1 NA TRBV7-6 NA CASSLGASSYSEQFF TGTGCCAGCAGCTTAGGGGCCAGCTCCTACAGTGAGCAGTTCTTC
TRBJ2-3 TRBD1 TRBV7-2 NA CASSVRQGGTDTQYF TGTGCCAGCAGCGTAAGACAGGGGGGGACAGATACGCAGTATTTT
TRBJ1-1 NA TRBV9 few CASSVGGDYTEAFF TGTGCCAGCAGCGTAGGAGGGGATTATACTGAAGCTTTCTTT
TRBJ2-7 NA TRBV11-2 many CASSPEVGPDEQYF TGTGCCAGCAGCCCCGAGGTGGGCCCAGACGAGCAGTACTTC
TRBJ2-7 NA TRBV11-3 many CASSWSSYEQYF TGTGCCAGCAGCTGGAGCTCCTACGAGCAGTACTTC
TRBJ2-6 TRBD1 TRBV12-3/TRBV12-4 many CASSLRQGALVFSGANVLTF TGTGCCAGCAGTTTACGACAGGGGGCACTAGTTTTCTCTGGGGCCAACGTCCTGACTTTC
TRBJ1-5 NA TRBV28 many CASKDSNQPQHF TGTGCCAGTAAAGACAGCAATCAGCCCCAGCATTTT
TRBJ2-7 TRBD2 TRBV3-1 many CASSQFSGRVSYEQYF TGTGCCAGCAGCCAATTCAGCGGGAGGGTCTCCTACGAGCAGTACTTC
TRBJ2-1 TRBD2 TRBV20-1 many CSARYGRVTNEQFF TGCAGTGCTAGATACGGGAGGGTTACCAATGAGCAGTTCTTC
TRBJ2-5 NA TRBV6-1 few CASSPGRVETQYF TGTGCCAGCAGCCCGGGCAGGGTGGAGACCCAGTACTTC
TRBJ1-6 NA TRBV3-1 few CASSQVRAHGRSSPLHF TGTGCCAGCAGCCAAGTGAGGGCACATGGCCGTAGTTCACCCCTCCACTTT
TRBJ1-1 NA TRBV10-3 many CAISESTSVEAFF TGTGCCATCAGTGAGTCTACCAGTGTTGAAGCTTTCTTT
TRBJ1-2 NA TRBV29-1 few CSVEDTVQWFGLGYTF TGCAGCGTTGAAGACACAGTGCAATGGTTCGGTTTGGGCTACACCTTC
TRBJ2-7 NA TRBV7-9 NA CASSLSAWASNYEQYF TGTGCCAGCAGCTTATCCGCTTGGGCTAGCAACTACGAGCAGTACTTC
TRBJ2-7 NA TRBV7-2 NA CASSLPLVEDEQYF TGTGCCAGCAGCTTACCGCTAGTAGAAGACGAGCAGTACTTC